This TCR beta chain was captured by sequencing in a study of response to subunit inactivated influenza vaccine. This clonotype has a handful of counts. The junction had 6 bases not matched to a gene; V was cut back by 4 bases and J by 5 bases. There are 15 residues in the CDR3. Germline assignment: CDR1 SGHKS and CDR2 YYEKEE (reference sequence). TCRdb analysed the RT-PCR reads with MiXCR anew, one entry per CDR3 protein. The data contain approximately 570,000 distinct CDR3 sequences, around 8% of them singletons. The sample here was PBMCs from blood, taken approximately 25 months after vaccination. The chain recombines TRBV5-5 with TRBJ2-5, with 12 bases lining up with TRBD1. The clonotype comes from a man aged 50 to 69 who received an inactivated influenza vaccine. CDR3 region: CASSMGQGARETQYF. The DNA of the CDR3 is TGTGCCAGCAGCATGGGACAGGGGGCCCGGGAGACCCAGTACTTC.